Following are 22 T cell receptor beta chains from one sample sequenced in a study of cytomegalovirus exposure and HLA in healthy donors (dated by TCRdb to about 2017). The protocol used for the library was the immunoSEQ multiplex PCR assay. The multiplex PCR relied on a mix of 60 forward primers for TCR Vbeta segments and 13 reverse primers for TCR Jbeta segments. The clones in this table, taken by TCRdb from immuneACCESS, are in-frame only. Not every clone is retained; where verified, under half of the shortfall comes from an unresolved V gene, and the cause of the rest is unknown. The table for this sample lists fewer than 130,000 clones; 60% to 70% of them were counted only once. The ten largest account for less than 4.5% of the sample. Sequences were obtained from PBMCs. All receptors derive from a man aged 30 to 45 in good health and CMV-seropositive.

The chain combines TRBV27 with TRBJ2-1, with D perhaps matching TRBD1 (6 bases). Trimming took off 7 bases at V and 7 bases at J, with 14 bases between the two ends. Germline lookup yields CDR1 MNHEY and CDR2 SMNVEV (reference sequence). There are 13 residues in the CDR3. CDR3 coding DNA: TGTGCCAGCACCGCCGGGACAAAAAATGAGCAGTTCTTC. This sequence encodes CASTAGTKNEQFF.

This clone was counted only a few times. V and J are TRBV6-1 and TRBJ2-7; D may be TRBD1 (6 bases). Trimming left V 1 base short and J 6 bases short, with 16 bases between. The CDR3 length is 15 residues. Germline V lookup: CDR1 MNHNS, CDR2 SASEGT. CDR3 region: CASSEGTGSPSEQYF. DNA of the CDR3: TGTGCCAGCAGTGAAGGCACAGGGTCCCCATCCGAGCAGTACTTC.

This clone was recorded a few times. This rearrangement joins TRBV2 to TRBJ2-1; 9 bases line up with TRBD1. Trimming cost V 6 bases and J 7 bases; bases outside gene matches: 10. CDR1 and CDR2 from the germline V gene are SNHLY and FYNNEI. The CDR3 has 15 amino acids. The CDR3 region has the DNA TGTGCCAGCAGGGAGAGGGACAGGGTGGGGAATGAGCAGTTCTTC. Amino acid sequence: CASRERDRVGNEQFF.

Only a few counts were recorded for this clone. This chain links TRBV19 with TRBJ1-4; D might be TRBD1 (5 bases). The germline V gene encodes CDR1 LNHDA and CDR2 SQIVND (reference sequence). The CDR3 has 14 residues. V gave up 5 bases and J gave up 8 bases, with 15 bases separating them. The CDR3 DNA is TGTGCCAGTAGTGCCTCGGGGGGGGAAGAAAAACTGTTTTTT. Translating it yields CASSASGGEEKLFF.

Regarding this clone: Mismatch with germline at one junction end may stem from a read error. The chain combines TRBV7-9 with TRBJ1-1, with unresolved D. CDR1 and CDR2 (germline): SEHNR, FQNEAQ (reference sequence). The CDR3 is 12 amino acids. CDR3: CSSNQPGTEAFF. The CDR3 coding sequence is TGTTCCAGCAACCAACCCGGCACTGAAGCTTTCTTT.

CDR3 sequence: CASSLGSSSRTDTQYF. CDR3 nucleotide sequence: TGTGCCAGCAGCTTAGGCTCTTCTAGTCGCACAGATACGCAGTATTTT. This chain uses TRBV13 with TRBJ2-3; D is ambiguous. Germline assignment: CDR1 PRHDT and CDR2 FYEKMQ (reference sequence). V lost 0 bases, J lost 1 base, and 11 bases lay in between. This CDR3 has 16 residues.

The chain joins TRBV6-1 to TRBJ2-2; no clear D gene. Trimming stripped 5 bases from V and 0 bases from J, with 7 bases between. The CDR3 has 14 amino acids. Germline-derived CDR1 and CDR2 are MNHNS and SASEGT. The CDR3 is CASSLGPNTGELFF. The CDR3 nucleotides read TGTGCCAGCAGTCTAGGCCCGAACACCGGGGAGCTGTTTTTT.

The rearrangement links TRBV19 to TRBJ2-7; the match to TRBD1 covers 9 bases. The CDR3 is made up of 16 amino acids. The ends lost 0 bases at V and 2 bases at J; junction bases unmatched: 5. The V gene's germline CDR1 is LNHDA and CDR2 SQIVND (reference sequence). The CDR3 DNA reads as TGTGCCAGTAGTATAGATATGGGACAGGGCCCCTACGAGCAGTACTTC. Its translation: CASSIDMGQGPYEQYF. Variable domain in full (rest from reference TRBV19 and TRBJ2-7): DGGITQSPKYLFRKEGQNVTLSCEQNLNHDAMYWYRQDPGQGLRLIYYSQIVNDFQKGDIAEGYSVSREKKESFPLTVTSAQKNPTAFYLCASSIDMGQGPYEQYFGPGTRLTVT.

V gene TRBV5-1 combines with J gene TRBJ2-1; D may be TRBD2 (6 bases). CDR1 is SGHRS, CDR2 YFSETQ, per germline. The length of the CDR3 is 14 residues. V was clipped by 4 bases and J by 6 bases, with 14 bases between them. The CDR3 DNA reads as TGCGCCAGCAGCAGACTTGGGACTTCCAATGAGCAGTTCTTC. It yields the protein CASSRLGTSNEQFF.

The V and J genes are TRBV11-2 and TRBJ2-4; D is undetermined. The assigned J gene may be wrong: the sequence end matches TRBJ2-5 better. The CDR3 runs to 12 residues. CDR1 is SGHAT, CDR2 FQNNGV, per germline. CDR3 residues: CASSLAWETQYF. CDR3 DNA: TGTGCCAGCAGCTTAGCTTGGGAGACCCAGTACTTC.

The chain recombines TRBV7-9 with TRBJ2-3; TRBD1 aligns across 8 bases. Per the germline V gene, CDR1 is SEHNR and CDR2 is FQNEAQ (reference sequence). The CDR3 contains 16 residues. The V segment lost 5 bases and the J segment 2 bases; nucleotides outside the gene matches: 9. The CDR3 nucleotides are TGTGCCAGCAGCACTAGTAACAGGGGGTACACAGATACGCAGTATTTT. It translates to CASSTSNRGYTDTQYF.

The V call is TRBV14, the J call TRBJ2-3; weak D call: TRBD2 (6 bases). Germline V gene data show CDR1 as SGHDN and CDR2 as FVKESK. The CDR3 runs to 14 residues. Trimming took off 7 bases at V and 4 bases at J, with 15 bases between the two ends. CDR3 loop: CASTYGGPADTQYF. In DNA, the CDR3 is TGTGCCAGCACGTACGGAGGGCCGGCAGATACGCAGTATTTT. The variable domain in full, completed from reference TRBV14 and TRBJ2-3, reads EAGVTQFPSHSVIEKGQTVTLRCDPISGHDNLYWYRRVMGKEIKFLLHFVKESKQDESGMPNNRFLAERTGGTYSTLKVQPAELEDSGVYFCASTYGGPADTQYFGPGTRLTVL.

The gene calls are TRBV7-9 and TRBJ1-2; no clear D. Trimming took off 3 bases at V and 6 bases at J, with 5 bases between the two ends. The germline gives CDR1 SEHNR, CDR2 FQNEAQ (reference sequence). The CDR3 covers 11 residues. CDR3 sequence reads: CASSFGDGYTF. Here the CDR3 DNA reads TGTGCCAGCAGCTTCGGGGATGGCTACACCTTC.

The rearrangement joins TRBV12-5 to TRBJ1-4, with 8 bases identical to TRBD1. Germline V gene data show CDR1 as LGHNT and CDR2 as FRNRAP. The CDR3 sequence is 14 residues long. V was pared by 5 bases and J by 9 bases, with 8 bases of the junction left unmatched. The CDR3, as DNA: TGTGCTAGTGGTCCAAATGACAGGGGCCAAAAACTGTTTTTT. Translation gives CASGPNDRGQKLFF.

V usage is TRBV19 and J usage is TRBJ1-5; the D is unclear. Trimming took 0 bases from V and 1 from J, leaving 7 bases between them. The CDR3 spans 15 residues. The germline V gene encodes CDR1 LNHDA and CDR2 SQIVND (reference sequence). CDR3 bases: TGTGCCAGTAGTATAGAAGCGGGAAGCAATCAGCCCCAGCATTTT. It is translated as CASSIEAGSNQPQHF.

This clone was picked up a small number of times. CDR3 sequence (DNA): TGTGCCAGCAGCTTAGCGGGGGGGGTCGACTACGAGCAGTACTTC. Its translation: CASSLAGGVDYEQYF. The rearrangement uses TRBV7-3 and TRBJ2-7; 9 positions match TRBD2. This CDR3 region has 15 residues. Trimming took 2 bases from V and 3 from J; bases not matched to a gene: 5. The V gene's germline CDR1 is SGHTA and CDR2 FQGTGA.

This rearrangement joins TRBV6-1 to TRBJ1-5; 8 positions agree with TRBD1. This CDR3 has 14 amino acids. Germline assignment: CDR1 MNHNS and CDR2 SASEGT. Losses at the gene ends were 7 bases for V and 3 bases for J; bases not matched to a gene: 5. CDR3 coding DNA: TGTGCCAGCATTCAGGACAGGGACAATCAGCCCCAGCATTTT. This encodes CASIQDRDNQPQHF.

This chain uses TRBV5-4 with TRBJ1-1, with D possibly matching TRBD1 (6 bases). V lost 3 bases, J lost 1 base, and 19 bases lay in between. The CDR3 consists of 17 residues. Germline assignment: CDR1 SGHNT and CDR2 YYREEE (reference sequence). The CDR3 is CASSSKRGPLANTEAFF. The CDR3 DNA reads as TGTGCCAGCAGCTCCAAGCGGGGGCCCTTGGCGAACACTGAAGCTTTCTTT.

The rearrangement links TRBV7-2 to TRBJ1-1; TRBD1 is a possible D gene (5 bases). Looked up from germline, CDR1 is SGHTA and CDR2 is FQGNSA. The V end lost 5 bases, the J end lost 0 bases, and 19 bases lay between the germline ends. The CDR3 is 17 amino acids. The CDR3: CASSPSWGRFMNTEAFF. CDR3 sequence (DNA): TGTGCCAGCAGCCCGAGTTGGGGGAGGTTCATGAACACTGAAGCTTTCTTT.

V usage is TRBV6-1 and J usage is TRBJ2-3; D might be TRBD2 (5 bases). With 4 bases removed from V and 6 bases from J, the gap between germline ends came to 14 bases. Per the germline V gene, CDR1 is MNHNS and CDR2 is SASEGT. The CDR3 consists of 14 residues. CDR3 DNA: TGTGCCAGCAGTGTCAGCGGACTTCAGGATACGCAGTATTTT. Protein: CASSVSGLQDTQYF.

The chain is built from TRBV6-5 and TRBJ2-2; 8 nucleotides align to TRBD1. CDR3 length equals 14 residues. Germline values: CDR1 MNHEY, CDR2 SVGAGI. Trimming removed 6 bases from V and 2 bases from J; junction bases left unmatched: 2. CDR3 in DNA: TGTGCCAGCAGACAGGGGGGAAACACCGGGGAGCTGTTTTTT. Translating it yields CASRQGGNTGELFF.

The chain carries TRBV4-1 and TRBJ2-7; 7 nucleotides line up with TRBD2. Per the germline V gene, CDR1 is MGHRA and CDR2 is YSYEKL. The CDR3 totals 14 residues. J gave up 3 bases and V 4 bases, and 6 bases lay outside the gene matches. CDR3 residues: CASSLGGRDYEQYF. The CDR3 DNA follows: TGCGCCAGCAGCCTCGGAGGGAGGGACTACGAGCAGTACTTC.